Listed here are 5 T cell receptor beta chains from one sample, sequenced in a study of cytomegalovirus exposure and HLA in healthy donors. Vbeta (60) and Jbeta (13) primers were used in the PCR. The repertoire was sequenced with immunoSEQ multiplex PCR; TCRdb's copy has only in-frame clones and lacks some. The table lists around 74,000 clones, 75% to 80% of them singletons. Input material: PBMCs. Receptor source: a man aged 35 to 55 in good health and CMV-seronegative.

The chain carries TRBV5-5 and TRBJ2-1, with 10 bases matching TRBD1. Germline CDR1 is SGHKS and CDR2 is YYEKEE (reference sequence). Losses at the gene ends were 3 bases for V and 9 bases for J; bases not matched to a gene: 3. This CDR3 has 13 residues. Written as DNA, the CDR3 is TGTGCCAGCAGCTGGGGACAGGGGATTGAGCAGTTCTTC. Protein sequence: CASSWGQGIEQFF. Supplemented by reference TRBV5-5 and TRBJ2-1, the full variable domain reads DAGVTQSPTHLIKTRGQQVTLRCSPISGHKSVSWYQQVLGQGPQFIFQYYEKEERGRGNFPDRFSARQFPNYSSELNVNALLLGDSALYLCASSWGQGIEQFFGPGTRLTVL.

The chain combines TRBV4-3 with TRBJ2-5; 9 bases are a match to TRBD1. Germline lookup yields CDR1 LGHNA and CDR2 YSLEER. CDR3 size: 14 residues. Trimming at V came to 4 bases and at J to 5 bases, leaving 5 bases not matched to a gene. CDR3 residues: CASSRGQGYETQYF. The CDR3 DNA reads TGCGCCAGCAGCCGGGGACAGGGTTACGAGACCCAGTACTTC.

CDR3 sequence reads: CASSVLGEYQETQYF. CDR3 DNA: TGTGCCAGCAGCGTTCTGGGCGAGTACCAAGAGACCCAGTACTTC. V and J are TRBV9 and TRBJ2-5, with unresolved D. This CDR3 is 15 amino acids long. V gave up 2 bases and J gave up 0 bases, with 11 bases separating them. Germline CDR1 reads SGDLS; CDR2 reads YYNGEE.

J is TRBJ2-3 and V is TRBV7-2; TRBD2 matches at 10 bases. CDR1 is SGHTA and CDR2 is FQGNSA in the germline V gene. Trimming took 6 bases from V and 0 from J; bases not matched to a gene: 6. This CDR3 has 16 residues. The DNA of the CDR3 is TGTGCCAGCAGAAGGAAGGGACTAGCGAGCACAGATACGCAGTATTTT. Translated, it gives CASRRKGLASTDTQYF.

This clone has just one count. The gene calls are TRBV2 and TRBJ1-1, with a weak D call TRBD1 (6 bases). V lost 6 bases, J lost 5 bases, and 16 bases lay in between. Germline values: CDR1 SNHLY, CDR2 FYNNEI. There are 14 residues in the CDR3. Written as DNA, the CDR3 is TGTGCCAGCAGGGTACAGGGTCTTATAACTGAAGCTTTCTTT. Its translation is CASRVQGLITEAFF.